This T cell receptor (beta chain) was sequenced in a study of graft-versus-host responses after intestinal transplantation. Study overall: Every transplant recipient was induced with anti-thymocyte globulin, then maintained on tacrolimus and steroids for approximately three years.

This clone was seen a single time. Its antigen is currently unknown. Notes on the study in general: Ileal or blood samples showed some GvH clones first, and such clones were also found in recipient marrow. Those patients showing graft-donor T cell macrochimerism displayed high graft-versus-host to host-versus-graft clonal ratios in allografts.

Using immunoSEQ multiplex PCR, the repertoire was profiled, and TCRdb retains in-frame clones only, with some absent. Among approximately 70,000 clones, 89% were seen once, and the ten largest hold around 2.3%. V was clipped by 3 bases and J by 1 base, with 25 bases between them. Germline assignment: CDR1 LGHNA and CDR2 YNFKEQ. The CDR3 contains 19 residues. The material was unstimulated CD8+ T cells sorted from spleen or lymph node cells, obtained before intestinal transplant. V usage is TRBV4-2 and J usage is TRBJ2-7; D may be TRBD2 (7 bases). The source is a human donor who received an intestinal transplant. CDR3 coding DNA: TGTGCCAGCAGCCAGACTAAATTAGGGGGGGAGGATCTTTCCTACGAGCAGTACTTC. Amino acids: CASSQTKLGGEDLSYEQYF.